The clone carrying this T cell receptor (beta chain) was detected only a few times. This CDR3 comprises 19 residues. Losses at the gene ends were 5 bases for V and 6 bases for J; bases not matched to a gene: 17. The germline V gene encodes CDR1 SGHTA and CDR2 FQGNSA. These data come from a study of blood T cell repertoires in COVID-19. Whole-study context: Whether acute or convalescent, the COVID-19 samples came from the United States, Italy and Spain. Nucleic acid was either cDNA or gDNA, and it came from T cells, B-cell-depleted T cells, or PBMCs.

Original processing methods: Amplification from reference gene primers served as the basis for estimated nucleated cell counts. The data were produced by immunoSEQ multiplex PCR, yet TCRdb's version contains in-frame clones alone and is incomplete. That table supplies the V and J calls and clone size; D and trimming were determined from the DNA. The data show roughly 100,000 clones, roughly four fifths seen once. Input material: peripheral blood. The sequence derives from a man between 70 and 80 years old with acute or convalescent COVID-19. V gene TRBV7-2 combines with J gene TRBJ1-5; TRBD1 matches at 12 bases. CDR3 in DNA: TGTGCCAGCAGCCCTCCACTGGGACAGGGGGCGCGTGGAGGTCAGCCCCAGCATTTT. It yields the protein CASSPPLGQGARGGQPQHF.